Each of the 8 T cell receptor beta chains below was sequenced from the same sample in a study of blood T cell repertoires in COVID-19. Measured with immunoSEQ multiplex PCR; TCRdb has only the in-frame clones, and not every one. Counted here are some 200,000 clones, 85% to 95% occurring once; the ten biggest clones make up roughly 0.76%. Sequenced input: peripheral blood. All receptors derive from a man aged 25 to 40 with COVID-19, enrolled during active disease.

CDR3 coding DNA: TGTGCCACCCGACCCCGGGACTCGAGAGAGACCCAGTACTTC. Translating gives CATRPRDSRETQYF. The chain uses TRBV27 and TRBJ2-5; D perhaps matches TRBD2 (6 bases). V was trimmed by 10 bases and J by 4 bases, leaving 19 bases between them. Germline CDR1 is MNHEY and CDR2 is SMNVEV (reference sequence). CDR3 size: 14 residues.

The chain has TRBV7-6 and TRBJ2-2, with 10 positions matching TRBD1. The junction had 4 bases not matched to a gene; V was cut back by 4 bases and J by 2 bases. CDR1 and CDR2 (germline): SGHVS, FNYEAQ. The CDR3 runs 16 residues. CDR3 nucleotides: TGTGCCAGCAGCTCGACAGGGGGCCCTAACACCGGGGAGCTGTTTTTT. Translating it yields CASSSTGGPNTGELFF.

This sequence joins TRBV28 and TRBJ1-6, with a weak D call TRBD1 (6 bases). Per germline, CDR1 MDHEN and CDR2 SYDVKM. Trimming stripped 2 bases from V and 9 bases from J, with 14 bases between. The CDR3 totals 15 residues. The CDR3 DNA sequence: TGTGCCAGCAGTTTAGGACAGACCACACGTTCACCCCTCCACTTT. Translation: CASSLGQTTRSPLHF.

The J gene is TRBJ2-1, the V gene TRBV7-2; 10 bases align to TRBD2. Germline V CDR1 and CDR2: SGHTA, FQGNSA. This CDR3 is 15 amino acids long. V lost 3 bases to trimming and J lost 3 bases; unmatched junction nucleotides: 2. The CDR3 loop reads CASSFSSGSYNEQFF. The CDR3 DNA is TGTGCCAGCAGCTTCTCTAGCGGGAGCTACAATGAGCAGTTCTTC.

V and J are TRBV11-2 and TRBJ2-5, with a possible D match to TRBD2 (7 bases). Per the germline V gene, CDR1 is SGHAT and CDR2 is FQNNGV. The CDR3 is made up of 17 amino acids. Deletions cut 5 bases from V and 5 bases from J, with 24 bases between. Here the CDR3 reads CASSTTRWGGAVETQYF. Here the CDR3 DNA reads TGTGCCAGCAGCACTACCCGGTGGGGGGGGGCCGTGGAGACCCAGTACTTC.

J is TRBJ2-2 and V is TRBV6-5; D is perhaps TRBD1 (6 bases). V lost 4 bases and J 4 bases, leaving 13 bases between the germline ends. Germline V gene data show CDR1 as MNHEY and CDR2 as SVGAGI. The CDR3 is 15 residues long. In DNA form, the CDR3 reads TGTGCCAGCAGTTTCAGGGGCGCGGGCACCGGGGAGCTGTTTTTT. Encoded protein: CASSFRGAGTGELFF.

The genes are TRBV6-6 and TRBJ1-2, with a possible D match to TRBD1 (5 bases). The CDR3 is 15 amino acids. Trimming took 6 bases from V and 6 from J, leaving 20 bases between them. Germline V gene lookup returns CDR1 MNHNY and CDR2 SVGAGI (reference sequence). CDR3 bases: TGTGCCAGCAGCCACACGACAGAGACCACCAATGGCTACACCTTC. Translating gives CASSHTTETTNGYTF.

The J gene is TRBJ2-7, the V gene TRBV25-1, with TRBD2 as a possible D gene (6 bases). V was clipped by 8 bases and J by 3 bases, with 14 bases between them. The CDR3 sequence is 13 residues long. Germline V CDR1 and CDR2: MGHDK, SYGVNS. CDR3 in DNA: TGTGCCAGCTCCAAGTGGGGGGACTACGAGCAGTACTTC. Translating it yields CASSKWGDYEQYF.